This T cell receptor beta chain was profiled in a study of spatial heterogeneity in lung cancer. Study at large: The mean occurrence of each unique TCR and UMI combination in raw reads exceeded eight. Study conclusions and caveats: Expanded intratumoral alpha and beta TCR counts tracked tumor mutation counts.

As for this clonotype: Antigen unknown.

Time point indicated: sample taken at primary tumor resection. The donors comprised about 69 untreated early-stage non-small cell lung cancer patients. Trimming removed 4 bases from V and 6 bases from J; junction bases left unmatched: 9. Per germline, CDR1 DFQATT and CDR2 SNEGSKA (reference sequence). The CDR3 sequence is 13 residues long. MiXCR, applied by TCRdb to the 5' RACE reads, yields one record per CDR3 protein. The sample includes about 16,000 distinct CDR3 sequences, approximately 7% seen only once; the top ten take roughly 8.3%. This specimen was lung tumor tissue, taken at surgery. The receptor was derived from a male donor with early-stage non-small cell lung cancer. The rearrangement uses TRBV20-1 and TRBJ2-7; 7 nucleotides agree with TRBD2. CDR3: CSANGLGNVEQYF. The DNA for the CDR3 is TGCAGTGCTAATGGACTAGGAAATGTCGAGCAGTACTTC.